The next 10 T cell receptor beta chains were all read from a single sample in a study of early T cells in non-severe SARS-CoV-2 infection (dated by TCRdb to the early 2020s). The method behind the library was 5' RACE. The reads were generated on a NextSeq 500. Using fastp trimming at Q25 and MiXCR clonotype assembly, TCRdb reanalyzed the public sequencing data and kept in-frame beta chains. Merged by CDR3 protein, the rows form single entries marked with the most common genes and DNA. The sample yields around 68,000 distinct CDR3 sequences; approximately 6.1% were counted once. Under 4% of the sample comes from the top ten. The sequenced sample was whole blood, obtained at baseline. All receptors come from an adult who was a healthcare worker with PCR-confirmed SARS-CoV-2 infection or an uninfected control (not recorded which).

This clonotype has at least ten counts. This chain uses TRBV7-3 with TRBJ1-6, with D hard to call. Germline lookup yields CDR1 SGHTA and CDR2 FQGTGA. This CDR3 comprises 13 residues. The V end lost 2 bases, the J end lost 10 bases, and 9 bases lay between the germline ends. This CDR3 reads CASSLSSNSPLHF. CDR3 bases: TGTGCCAGCAGCTTATCCTCCAACTCACCCCTCCACTTT.

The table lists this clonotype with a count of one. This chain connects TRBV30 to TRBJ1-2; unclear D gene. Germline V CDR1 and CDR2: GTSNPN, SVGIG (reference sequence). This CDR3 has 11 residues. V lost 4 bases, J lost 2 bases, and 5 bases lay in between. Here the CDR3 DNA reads TGTGCCTGGACTCTGAACTATGGCTACACCTTC. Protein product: CAWTLNYGYTF.

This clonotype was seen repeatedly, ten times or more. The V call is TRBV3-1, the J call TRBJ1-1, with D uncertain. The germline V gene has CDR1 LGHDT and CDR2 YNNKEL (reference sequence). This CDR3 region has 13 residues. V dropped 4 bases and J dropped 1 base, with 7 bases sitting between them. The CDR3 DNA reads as TGTGCCAGCAGCCGGGCGGGGAACACTGAAGCTTTCTTT. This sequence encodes CASSRAGNTEAFF. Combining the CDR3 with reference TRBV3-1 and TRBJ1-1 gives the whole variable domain DTAVSQTPKYLVTQMGNDKSIKCEQNLGHDTMYWYKQDSKKFLKIMFSYNNKELIINETVPNRFSPKSPDKAHLNLHINSLELGDSAVYFCASSRAGNTEAFFGQGTRLTVV.

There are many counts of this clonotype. The CDR3, as DNA: TGCAGTGCTAGAGATTCGCACAGGCTTGCCTATGGCTACACCTTC. This codes for CSARDSHRLAYGYTF. The chain has TRBV20-1 and TRBJ1-2; weak D call: TRBD1 (5 bases). Germline V gene data show CDR1 as DFQATT and CDR2 as SNEGSKA (reference sequence). CDR3 length equals 15 residues. V lost 0 bases and J lost 4, with 15 bases in between.

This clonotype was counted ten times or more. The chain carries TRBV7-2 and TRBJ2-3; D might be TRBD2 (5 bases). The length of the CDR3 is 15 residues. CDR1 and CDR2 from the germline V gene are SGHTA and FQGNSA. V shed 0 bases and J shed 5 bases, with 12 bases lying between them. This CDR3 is CASSLAASLKDTQYF. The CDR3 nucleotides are TGTGCCAGCAGCTTAGCGGCTAGCCTGAAAGATACGCAGTATTTT.

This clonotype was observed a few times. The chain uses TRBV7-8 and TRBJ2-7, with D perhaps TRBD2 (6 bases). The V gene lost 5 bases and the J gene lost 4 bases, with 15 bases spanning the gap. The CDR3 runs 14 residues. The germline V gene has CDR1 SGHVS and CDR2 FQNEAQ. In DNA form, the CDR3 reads TGTGCCAGCAGCGCCTGGGACTCACTTTACGAGCAGTACTTC. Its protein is CASSAWDSLYEQYF.

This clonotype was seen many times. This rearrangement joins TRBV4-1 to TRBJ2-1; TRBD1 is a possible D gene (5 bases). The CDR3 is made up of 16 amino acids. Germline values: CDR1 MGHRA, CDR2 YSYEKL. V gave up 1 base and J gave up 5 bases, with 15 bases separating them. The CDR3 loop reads CASSQATTATNNEQFF. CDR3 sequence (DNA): TGCGCCAGCAGCCAAGCAACGACAGCAACTAACAATGAGCAGTTCTTC.

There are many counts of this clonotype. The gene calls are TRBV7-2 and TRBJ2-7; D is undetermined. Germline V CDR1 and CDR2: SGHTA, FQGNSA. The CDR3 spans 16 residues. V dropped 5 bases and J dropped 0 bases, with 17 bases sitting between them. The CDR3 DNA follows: TGTGCCAGCAGCCCGAAGTGGGCCAGAAGCTCCTACGAGCAGTACTTC. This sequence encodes CASSPKWARSSYEQYF.

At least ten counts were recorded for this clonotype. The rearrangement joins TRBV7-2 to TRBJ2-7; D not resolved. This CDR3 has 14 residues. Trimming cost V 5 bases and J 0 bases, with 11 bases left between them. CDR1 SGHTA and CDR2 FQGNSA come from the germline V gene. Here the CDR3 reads CASSEVVGSYEQYF. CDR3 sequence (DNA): TGTGCCAGCAGCGAGGTCGTAGGCTCCTACGAGCAGTACTTC.

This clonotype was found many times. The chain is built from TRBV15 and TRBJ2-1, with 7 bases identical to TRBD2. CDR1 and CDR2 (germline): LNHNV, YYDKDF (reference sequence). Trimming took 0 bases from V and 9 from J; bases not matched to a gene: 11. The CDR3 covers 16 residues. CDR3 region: CATSRDVERGMGEQFF. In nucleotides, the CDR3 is TGTGCCACCAGCAGAGATGTAGAGCGGGGTATGGGTGAGCAGTTCTTC.